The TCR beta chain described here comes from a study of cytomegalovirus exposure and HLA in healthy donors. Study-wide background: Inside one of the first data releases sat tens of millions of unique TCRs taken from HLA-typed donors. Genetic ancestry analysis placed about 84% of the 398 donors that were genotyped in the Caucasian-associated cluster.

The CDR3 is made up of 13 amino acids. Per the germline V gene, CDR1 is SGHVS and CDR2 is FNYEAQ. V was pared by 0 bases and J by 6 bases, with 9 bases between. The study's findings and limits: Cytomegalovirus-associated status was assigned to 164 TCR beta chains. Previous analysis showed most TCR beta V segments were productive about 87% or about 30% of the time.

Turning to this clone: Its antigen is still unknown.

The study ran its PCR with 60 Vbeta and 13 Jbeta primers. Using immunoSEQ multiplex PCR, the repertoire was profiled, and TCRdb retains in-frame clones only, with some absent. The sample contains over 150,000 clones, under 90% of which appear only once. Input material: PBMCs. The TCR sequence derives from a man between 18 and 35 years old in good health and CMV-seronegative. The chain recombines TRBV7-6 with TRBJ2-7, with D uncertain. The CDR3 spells CASSLAQVGEQYF. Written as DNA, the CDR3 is TGTGCCAGCAGCTTAGCGCAGGTCGGCGAGCAGTACTTC.